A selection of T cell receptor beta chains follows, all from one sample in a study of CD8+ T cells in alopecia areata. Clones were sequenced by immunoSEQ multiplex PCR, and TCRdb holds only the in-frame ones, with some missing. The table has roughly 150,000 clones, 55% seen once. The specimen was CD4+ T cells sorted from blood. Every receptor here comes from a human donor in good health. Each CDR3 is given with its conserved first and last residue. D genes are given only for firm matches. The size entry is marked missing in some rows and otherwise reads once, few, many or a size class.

CDR3: CASSLVAGRGYNEQFF; DNA: TGCGCCAGCAGCTTGGTGGCGGGTAGGGGTTACAATGAGCAGTTCTTC; J: TRBJ2-1; D: NA; size: NA; V: TRBV5-1
CDR3: CASSEFSGPSYNEQFF; DNA: TGTGCCAGCAGTGAATTCAGCGGACCCTCCTACAATGAGCAGTTCTTC; J: TRBJ2-1; D: NA; size: few; V: TRBV6-4
CDR3: CASSPGSSGINEQFF; DNA: TGTGCCAGCAGCCCAGGCTCTAGCGGTATTAATGAGCAGTTCTTC; J: TRBJ2-1; D: TRBD2; size: NA; V: TRBV11-2
CDR3: CASSIGPLAKNIQYF; DNA: TGTGCCAGCAGCATTGGACCTTTAGCCAAAAACATTCAGTACTTC; J: TRBJ2-4; D: NA; size: NA; V: TRBV13
CDR3: CASSQVRTGFRAGFTDTQYF; DNA: TGCGCCAGCAGCCAAGTACGCACAGGGTTCCGAGCGGGGTTCACAGATACGCAGTATTTT; J: TRBJ2-3; D: NA; size: NA; V: TRBV4-1
CDR3: CASSPTQRDPGKIYEQYF; DNA: TGTGCCAGCAGCCCGACCCAACGGGACCCCGGGAAAATTTACGAGCAGTACTTC; J: TRBJ2-7; D: NA; size: NA; V: TRBV11-2
CDR3: CASSHGQGRPWQYF; DNA: TGTGCCAGCAGCCACGGACAGGGGAGGCCTTGGCAGTACTTC; J: TRBJ2-5; D: TRBD1; size: NA; V: TRBV6-1
CDR3: CASRGYGYGYTF; DNA: TGTGCCAGCAGGGGGTATGGCTATGGCTACACCTTC; J: TRBJ1-2; D: NA; size: NA; V: TRBV5-6
CDR3: CSVGGKSGSTSEQFF; DNA: TGCAGCGTTGGCGGTAAGAGCGGGAGCACCAGTGAGCAGTTCTTC; J: TRBJ2-1; D: TRBD2; size: NA; V: TRBV29-1
CDR3: CASSRAYNSPLHF; DNA: TGTGCCAGCAGTCGGGCCTATAATTCACCCCTCCACTTT; J: TRBJ1-6; D: NA; size: few; V: TRBV25-1
CDR3: CSLPPYEQYF; DNA: TGCAGTCTACCTCCCTACGAGCAGTACTTC; J: TRBJ2-7; D: NA; size: few; V: TRBV20-1
CDR3: CASSGGLGQETQYF; DNA: TGTGCCAGCAGCGGCGGACTAGGCCAAGAGACCCAGTACTTC; J: TRBJ2-5; D: TRBD2; size: few; V: TRBV9
CDR3: CSVGVDTQYF; DNA: TGCAGCGTTGGAGTGGATACGCAGTATTTT; J: TRBJ2-3; D: NA; size: NA; V: TRBV29-1
CDR3: CASSLDLLAAEETQYF; DNA: TGTGCCAGCAGCTTAGATCTCCTAGCGGCAGAAGAGACCCAGTACTTC; J: TRBJ2-5; D: TRBD2; size: few; V: TRBV11-2
CDR3: CASSELKQGRYGYTF; DNA: TGTGCCAGCAGTGAACTAAAACAGGGGAGGTATGGCTACACCTTC; J: TRBJ1-2; D: TRBD1; size: NA; V: TRBV25-1
CDR3: CASSPSTGSLNEQFF; DNA: TGTGCCAGCTCACCTTCGACAGGGAGCCTGAATGAGCAGTTCTTC; J: TRBJ2-1; D: TRBD1; size: few; V: TRBV18
CDR3: CASSLVAGRNTGELFF; DNA: TGTGCCAGCAGCTTAGTAGCGGGGAGGAACACCGGGGAGCTGTTTTTT; J: TRBJ2-2; D: TRBD2; size: few; V: TRBV7-2
CDR3: CASSGTGGYGYTF; DNA: TGTGCCAGCAGTGGTACCGGAGGCTATGGCTACACCTTC; J: TRBJ1-2; D: NA; size: NA; V: TRBV7-9
CDR3: CASSLNRGQGMQYF; DNA: TGTGCCAGCAGCTTAAACAGGGGACAGGGGATGCAGTACTTC; J: TRBJ2-7; D: TRBD1; size: few; V: TRBV7-2
CDR3: CASSPDGVGYTF; DNA: TGTGCCAGCAGCCCGGATGGGGTAGGCTACACCTTC; J: TRBJ1-2; D: NA; size: few; V: TRBV14
CDR3: CASSLADHYGYTF; DNA: TGTGCCAGCAGCTTAGCAGATCACTATGGCTACACCTTC; J: TRBJ1-2; D: NA; size: NA; V: TRBV7-9
CDR3: CASSLLQGTSYGYTF; DNA: TGTGCCAGCAGCTTACTTCAGGGGACCTCCTATGGCTACACCTTC; J: TRBJ1-2; D: NA; size: NA; V: TRBV7-6
CDR3: CASSLFRAFQETQYF; DNA: TGTGCCAGCAGTTTATTCAGGGCCTTCCAAGAGACCCAGTACTTC; J: TRBJ2-5; D: NA; size: NA; V: TRBV28
CDR3: CASSYQNVGNTEAFF; DNA: TGTGCCAGCAGTTACCAAAACGTCGGGAACACTGAAGCTTTCTTT; J: TRBJ1-1; D: NA; size: NA; V: TRBV6-5
CDR3: CSVELGANVLTF; DNA: TGCAGCGTTGAGCTTGGGGCCAACGTCCTGACTTTC; J: TRBJ2-6; D: NA; size: NA; V: TRBV29-1
CDR3: CAWSYVEAFF; DNA: TGTGCCTGGAGTTACGTAGAAGCTTTCTTT; J: TRBJ1-1; D: NA; size: NA; V: TRBV30
CDR3: CSVAGLAGPGELFF; DNA: TGCAGCGTTGCGGGACTAGCGGGACCCGGGGAGCTGTTTTTT; J: TRBJ2-2; D: TRBD2; size: few; V: TRBV29-1
CDR3: CASAIGQAETQYF; DNA: TGTGCCAGCGCCATCGGACAGGCAGAGACCCAGTACTTC; J: TRBJ2-5; D: TRBD1; size: NA; V: TRBV7-9
CDR3: CASGRDSYEQYF; DNA: TGTGCCAGCGGACGGGACTCCTACGAGCAGTACTTC; J: TRBJ2-7; D: NA; size: NA; V: TRBV6-5
CDR3: CAAATGVRQPQHF; DNA: TGTGCCGCTGCTACAGGGGTGAGGCAGCCCCAGCATTTT; J: TRBJ1-5; D: TRBD1; size: NA; V: TRBV19